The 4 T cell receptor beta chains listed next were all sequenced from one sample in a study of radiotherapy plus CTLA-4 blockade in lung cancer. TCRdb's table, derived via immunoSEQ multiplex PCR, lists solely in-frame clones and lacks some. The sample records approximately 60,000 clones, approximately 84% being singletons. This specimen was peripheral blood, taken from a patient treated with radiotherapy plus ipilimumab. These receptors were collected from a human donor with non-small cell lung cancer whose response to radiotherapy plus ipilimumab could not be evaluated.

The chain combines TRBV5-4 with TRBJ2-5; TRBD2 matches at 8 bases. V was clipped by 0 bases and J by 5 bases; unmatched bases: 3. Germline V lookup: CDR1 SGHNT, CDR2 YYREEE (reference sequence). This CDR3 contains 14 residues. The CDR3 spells CASSLVPGGETQYF. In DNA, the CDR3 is TGTGCCAGCAGCTTGGTTCCGGGGGGGGAGACCCAGTACTTC.

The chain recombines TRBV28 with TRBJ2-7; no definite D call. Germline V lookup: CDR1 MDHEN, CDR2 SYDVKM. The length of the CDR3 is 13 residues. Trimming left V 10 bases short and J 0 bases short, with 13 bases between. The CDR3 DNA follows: TGTGCCACCACAGCAACTGCCTCCTACGAGCAGTACTTC. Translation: CATTATASYEQYF. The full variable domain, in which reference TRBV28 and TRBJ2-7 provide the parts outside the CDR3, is DVKVTQSSRYLVKRTGEKVFLECVQDMDHENMFWYRQDPGLGLRLIYFSYDVKMKEKGDIPEGYSVSREKKERFSLILESASTNQTSMYLCATTATASYEQYFGPGTRLTVT.

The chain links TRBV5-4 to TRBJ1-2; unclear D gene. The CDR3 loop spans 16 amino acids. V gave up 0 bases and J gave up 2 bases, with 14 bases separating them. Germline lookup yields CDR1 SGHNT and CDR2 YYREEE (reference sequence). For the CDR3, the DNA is TGTGCCAGCAGCTTGGAGGTGGGCCGGGGAAACTATGGCTACACCTTC. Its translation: CASSLEVGRGNYGYTF.

CDR3 sequence (DNA): TGTGCCAGCAGCTTAGCGACTTGGCAGAAGCAGTTCTTC. It translates to CASSLATWQKQFF. The rearrangement joins TRBV7-2 to TRBJ2-1; D remains ambiguous. Trimming removed 0 bases at V and 11 bases at J, with 11 bases between. This CDR3 contains 13 residues. Looked up from germline, CDR1 is SGHTA and CDR2 is FQGNSA.